The subject of this entry is one T cell receptor beta chain. Its antigen is undetermined. This sample is part of a study of graft-versus-host responses after intestinal transplantation. Study details: The whole recipient group had anti-thymocyte globulin induction followed by tacrolimus and steroids for about three years.

Repertoires were generated with immunoSEQ multiplex PCR, while TCRdb's copy carries only in-frame clones and drops some. The sample contains over 100,000 clones, more than 90% of which appear only once. The CDR3 has 14 amino acids. V dropped 0 bases and J dropped 6 bases, with 12 bases sitting between them. Germline V gene data show CDR1 as SGDLS and CDR2 as YYNGEE. Study conclusions and caveats: Present in recipient marrow, GvH clones included some that appeared first in ileum or blood.

The chain links TRBV9 to TRBJ1-2; unclear D gene. Sample: unstimulated CD4+ T cells sorted from spleen or lymph node cells, taken before transplant. The sequence was obtained from a human donor who was the organ donor for an intestinal transplant. This CDR3 is CASSVDSLGNGYTF. CDR3 sequence (DNA): TGTGCCAGCAGCGTAGATTCCCTGGGGAATGGCTACACCTTC.